This TCR beta chain stems from a study of T cells after yellow fever vaccination (dated by TCRdb to between 2018 and 2021). About the full investigation: The SMART-Seq v4 Ultra Low Input RNA kit was used to prepare libraries from fractions with low cell numbers. Blood was drawn at multiple timepoints before and after primary and secondary immunization, with bulk PBMC replicates and cell subsets isolated. Bulk TCR alpha and beta repertoires were sequenced longitudinally to track T-cell clones before and after primary and booster YFV17D yellow fever vaccination. The cohort comprised two healthy male donors, one aged 18 to 29 and one aged 30 to 39 years. The full study reports these points: A small fraction of clonotypes appeared in both the CD4 and CD8 compartments, likely as a result of convergent recombination. The secondary T-cell response was found to be weaker but faster than the primary response, with a peak reached on day 5 rather than on day 15. FACS-sorted repertoires could contain abundant contaminating clonotypes from the bulk population, so computational filtering was required. Most clones expanded after primary vaccination were re-detected after the booster (about 95% of CD4 and approximately 89% of CD8), suggesting broad memory maintenance. Because only two donors were included in the study, the extent to which the findings can be generalized is limited.

V and J are trimmed by 0 bases and 7 bases, and the gene matches miss 6 bases of the junction. From the cysteine through the phenylalanine, the CDR3 covers 15 amino acids. Of all the DNA, just the CDR3 is kept, 45 bases in frame from base 1. CDR1 MNHNS and CDR2 SASEGT are derived from the germline V gene. The sample holds a few counts of this clonotype. What antigen it recognizes has not been identified. No qualities accompany the bases; no much larger clone lies one base away. TCRdb lists the instrument as Illumina NovaSeq 6000. TCR cDNA was synthesized by 5'RACE template switching, through which a universal primer site and unique molecular identifiers were introduced. Priming of cDNA synthesis was performed from both the TCR alpha and TCR beta constant segments. Two PCR steps were used to amplify libraries, with sample barcodes and sequencing adapters being added in the second step. Sequencing of libraries was performed on Illumina HiSeq 2500 (2x100 bp) or NovaSeq (2x150 bp). Per the original workflow: MIGEC was used to demultiplex reads and collapse the reads into UMI consensus sequences, and MiXCR was used for V(D)J alignment. Vaccine-responding clonotypes were identified with edgeR using replicate PBMC samples, with FDR below 0.01 and a log2 fold change above 5 up to day 15 being required. CD4 or CD8 identity was assigned to each bulk clonotype according to whether the clonotype was present at higher abundance in the sequenced CD4 repertoire or the sequenced CD8 repertoire. The raw public data were reprocessed by TCRdb itself: fastp quality trimming at Q25, MiXCR clonotype calling, in-frame beta chains only. Entries are consolidated by CDR3 protein sequence, retaining the most common genes and DNA. The V and J calls come from TCRdb's annotation, not from the publication. Recorded for this sample are 300,000 to 400,000 distinct CDR3 sequences; about 12% of them occurred a single time. The ten top clones hold 2.5% to 4% of the sample.

In light of the paper, this sample's treatment or condition label describes: live attenuated yellow fever vaccine strain. A standard Ficoll-Paque protocol was used to isolate PBMCs from peripheral blood. Dynabeads CD4 and CD8 positive selection kits were used to isolate the CD4 and CD8 T-cell fractions. TriZol was used to extract RNA from bulk PBMCs, CD4 and CD8 fractions, and dextramer-positive and dextramer-negative fractions. This receptor was obtained from a man aged 18 to 30 who received the YFV17D yellow fever vaccine. The sample was CD4+ T cells sorted from PBMCs, taken 15 days after the yellow fever booster vaccination. This receptor chain uses TRBV6-1 and TRBJ2-1; 7 bases in the junction line up with TRBD1. The bases are TGTGCCAGCAGTGAAGCGCAGGGGGTGCTTAATGAGCAGTTCTTC. It translates to CASSEAQGVLNEQFF.